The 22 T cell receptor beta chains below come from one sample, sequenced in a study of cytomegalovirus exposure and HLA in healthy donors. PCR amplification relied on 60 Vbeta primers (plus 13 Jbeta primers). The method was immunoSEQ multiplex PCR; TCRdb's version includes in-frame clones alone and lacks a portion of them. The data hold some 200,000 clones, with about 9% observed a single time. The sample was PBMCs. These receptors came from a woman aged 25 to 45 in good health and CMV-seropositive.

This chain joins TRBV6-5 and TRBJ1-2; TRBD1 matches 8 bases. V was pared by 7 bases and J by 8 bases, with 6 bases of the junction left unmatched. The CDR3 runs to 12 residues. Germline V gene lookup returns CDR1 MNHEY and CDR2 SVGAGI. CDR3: CASKQGDSGYTF. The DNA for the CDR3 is TGTGCCAGCAAACAGGGGGATAGCGGCTACACCTTC.

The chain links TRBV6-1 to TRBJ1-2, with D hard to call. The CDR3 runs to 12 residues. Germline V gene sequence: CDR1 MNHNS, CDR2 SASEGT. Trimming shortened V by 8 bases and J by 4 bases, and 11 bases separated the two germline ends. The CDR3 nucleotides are TGTGCCAGCTTACGGGGATTCTATGGCTACACCTTC. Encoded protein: CASLRGFYGYTF.

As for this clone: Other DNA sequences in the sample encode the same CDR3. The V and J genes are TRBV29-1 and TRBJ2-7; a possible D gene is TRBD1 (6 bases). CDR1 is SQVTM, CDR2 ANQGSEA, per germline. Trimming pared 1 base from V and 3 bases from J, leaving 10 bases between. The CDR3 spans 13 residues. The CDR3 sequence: CSVEGGRGYEQYF. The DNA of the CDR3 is TGCAGCGTTGAAGGGGGGCGCGGCTACGAGCAGTACTTC.

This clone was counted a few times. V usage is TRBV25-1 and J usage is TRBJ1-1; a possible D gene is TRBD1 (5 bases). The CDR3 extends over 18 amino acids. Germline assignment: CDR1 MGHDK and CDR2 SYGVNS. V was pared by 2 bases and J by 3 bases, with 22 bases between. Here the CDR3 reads CASSEGGRYAVPDTEAFF. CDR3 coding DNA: TGTGCCAGCAGTGAAGGGGGGAGATACGCCGTACCCGACACTGAAGCTTTCTTT.

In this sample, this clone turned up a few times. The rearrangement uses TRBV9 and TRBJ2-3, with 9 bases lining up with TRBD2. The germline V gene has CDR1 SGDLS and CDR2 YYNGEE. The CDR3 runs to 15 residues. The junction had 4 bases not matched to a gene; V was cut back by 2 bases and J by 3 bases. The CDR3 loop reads CASSVSGSTTDTQYF. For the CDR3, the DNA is TGTGCCAGCAGCGTTAGCGGGAGTACGACAGATACGCAGTATTTT.

CDR3: CASSFLKGTGKANYGYTF. The CDR3 bases are TGTGCCAGCAGCTTCTTAAAAGGGACAGGGAAGGCAAACTATGGCTACACCTTC. The chain couples TRBV11-2 to TRBJ1-2; 9 bases are a match to TRBD1. Germline V lookup: CDR1 SGHAT, CDR2 FQNNGV. J lost 2 bases, V lost 3 bases, and 13 bases had no gene match. This CDR3 has 18 residues.

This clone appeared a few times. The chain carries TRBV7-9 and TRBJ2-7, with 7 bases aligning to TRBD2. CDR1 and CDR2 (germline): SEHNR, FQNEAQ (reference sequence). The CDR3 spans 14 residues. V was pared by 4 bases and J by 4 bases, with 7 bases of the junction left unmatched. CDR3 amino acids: CASSSGLGRYEQYF. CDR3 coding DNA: TGTGCCAGCAGCTCAGGACTAGGTCGGTACGAGCAGTACTTC.

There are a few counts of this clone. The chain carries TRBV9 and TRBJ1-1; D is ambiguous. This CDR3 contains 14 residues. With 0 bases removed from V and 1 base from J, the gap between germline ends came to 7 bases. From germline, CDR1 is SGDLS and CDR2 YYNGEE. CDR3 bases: TGTGCCAGCAGCGTAGCCCCCGGGAACACTGAAGCTTTCTTT. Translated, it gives CASSVAPGNTEAFF.

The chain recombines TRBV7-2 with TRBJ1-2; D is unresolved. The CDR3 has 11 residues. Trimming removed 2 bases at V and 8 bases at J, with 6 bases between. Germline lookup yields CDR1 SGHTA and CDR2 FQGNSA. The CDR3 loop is CASSLNRGYTF. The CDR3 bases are TGTGCCAGCAGCTTAAATCGGGGCTACACCTTC.

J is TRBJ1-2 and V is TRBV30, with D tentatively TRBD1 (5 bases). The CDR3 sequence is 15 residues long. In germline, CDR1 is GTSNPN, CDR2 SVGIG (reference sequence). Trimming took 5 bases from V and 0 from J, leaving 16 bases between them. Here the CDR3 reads CAWAPGHQTNYGYTF. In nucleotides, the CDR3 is TGTGCCTGGGCCCCCGGACACCAAACTAACTATGGCTACACCTTC. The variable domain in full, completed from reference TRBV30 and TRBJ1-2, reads SQTIHQWPATLVQPVGSPLSLECTVEGTSNPNLYWYRQAAGRGLQLLFYSVGIGQISSEVPQNLSASRPQDRQFILSSKKLLLSDSGFYLCAWAPGHQTNYGYTFGSGTRLTVV.

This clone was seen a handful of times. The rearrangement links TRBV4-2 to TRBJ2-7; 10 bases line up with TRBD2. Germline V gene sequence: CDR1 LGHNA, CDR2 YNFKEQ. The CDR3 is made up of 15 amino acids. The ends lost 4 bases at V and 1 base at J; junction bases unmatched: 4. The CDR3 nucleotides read TGTGCCAGCAGCCCTCAGGGACTAGCGTCCTACGAGCAGTACTTC. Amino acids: CASSPQGLASYEQYF.

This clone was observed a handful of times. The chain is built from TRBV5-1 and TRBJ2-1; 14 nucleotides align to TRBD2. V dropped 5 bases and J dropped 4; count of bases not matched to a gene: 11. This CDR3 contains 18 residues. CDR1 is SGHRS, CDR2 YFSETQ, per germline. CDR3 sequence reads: CASRKPGLAGAPYNEQFF. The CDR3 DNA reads TGCGCCAGCAGAAAACCGGGACTAGCGGGAGCCCCATACAATGAGCAGTTCTTC.

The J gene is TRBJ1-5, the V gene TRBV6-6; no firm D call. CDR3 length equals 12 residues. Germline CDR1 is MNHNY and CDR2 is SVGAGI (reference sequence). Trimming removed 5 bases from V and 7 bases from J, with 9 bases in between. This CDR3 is CASSDGGQPQHF. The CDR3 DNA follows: TGTGCCAGCAGTGACGGCGGACAGCCCCAGCATTTT.

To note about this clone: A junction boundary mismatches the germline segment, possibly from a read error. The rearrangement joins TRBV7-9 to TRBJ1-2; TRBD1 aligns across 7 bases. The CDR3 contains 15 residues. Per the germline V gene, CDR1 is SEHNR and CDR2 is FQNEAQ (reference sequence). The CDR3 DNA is TGTGCCAGCACCTTACTAGGCGGGACAGAGGGTGGCTACACCTTC. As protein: CASTLLGGTEGGYTF.

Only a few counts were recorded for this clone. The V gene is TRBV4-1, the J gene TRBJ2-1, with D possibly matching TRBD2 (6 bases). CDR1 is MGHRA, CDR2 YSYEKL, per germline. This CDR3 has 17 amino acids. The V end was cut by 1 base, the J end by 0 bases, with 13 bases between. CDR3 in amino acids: CASSQVGTGSSYNEQFF. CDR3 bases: TGCGCCAGCAGCCAAGTGGGGACTGGGAGCTCCTACAATGAGCAGTTCTTC.

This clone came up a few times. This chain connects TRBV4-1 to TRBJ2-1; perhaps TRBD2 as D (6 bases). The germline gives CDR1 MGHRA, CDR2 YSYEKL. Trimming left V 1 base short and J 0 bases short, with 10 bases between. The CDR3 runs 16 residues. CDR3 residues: CASSQGDSGSYNEQFF. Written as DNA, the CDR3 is TGCGCCAGCAGCCAAGGGGACTCCGGCTCCTACAATGAGCAGTTCTTC.

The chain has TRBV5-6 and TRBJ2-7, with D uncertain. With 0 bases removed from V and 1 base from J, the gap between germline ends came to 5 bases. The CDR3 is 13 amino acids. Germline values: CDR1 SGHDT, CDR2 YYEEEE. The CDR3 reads CASSLGRSYEQYF. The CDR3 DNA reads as TGTGCCAGCAGCTTGGGGCGGTCCTACGAGCAGTACTTC.

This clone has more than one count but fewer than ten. The CDR3 DNA is TGTGCCAGCAGCTGCCGGGAGCCTAATGAGCAGTTCTTC. As protein: CASSCREPNEQFF. V usage is TRBV5-7 and J usage is TRBJ2-1, with a tentative D call TRBD2 (6 bases). TRBV5-7 is treated as an ORF (open reading frame) with a function not yet certain. Trimming pared 3 bases from V and 7 bases from J, leaving 11 bases between. This CDR3 is built from 13 residues.

DNA for the CDR3: TGTGCCAGCAGCCTCCGTGGGACTAGCGGGAGAAATGAGCAGTTCTTC. This gives the protein CASSLRGTSGRNEQFF. The chain uses TRBV6-6 and TRBJ2-1; TRBD2 matches 14 bases. Unmatched junction bases numbered 8, after V lost 6 bases and J lost 7 bases. The CDR3 covers 16 residues. CDR1 and CDR2 (germline): MNHNY, SVGAGI (reference sequence).

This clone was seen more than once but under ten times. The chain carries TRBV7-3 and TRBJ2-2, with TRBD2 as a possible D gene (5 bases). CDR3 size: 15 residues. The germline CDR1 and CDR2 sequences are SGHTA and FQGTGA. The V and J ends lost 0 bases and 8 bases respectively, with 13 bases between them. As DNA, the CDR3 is TGTGCCAGCAGCTTAACGAACCCGCTAGCAGGGGAGCTGTTTTTT. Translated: CASSLTNPLAGELFF.

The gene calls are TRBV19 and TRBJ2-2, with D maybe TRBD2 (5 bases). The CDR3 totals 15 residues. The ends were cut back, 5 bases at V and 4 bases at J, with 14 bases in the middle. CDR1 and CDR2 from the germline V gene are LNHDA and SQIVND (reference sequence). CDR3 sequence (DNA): TGTGCCAGTAGTCCCCCGGGGTCGAGCACCGGGGAGCTGTTTTTT. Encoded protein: CASSPPGSSTGELFF.

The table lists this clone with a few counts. CDR3 nucleotide sequence: TGTGCCAGCAGCTCACCCGCGAGACAAGAGACCCAGTACTTC. This gives the protein CASSSPARQETQYF. The V call is TRBV7-9, the J call TRBJ2-5; D not certain. With 4 bases removed from V and 2 bases from J, the gap between germline ends came to 11 bases. The CDR3 totals 14 residues. The germline V gene has CDR1 SEHNR and CDR2 FQNEAQ (reference sequence).